The clone carrying this T cell receptor beta chain was seen only once. This sample was included in a study of control samples from healthy donors and cancer patients. The CDR3 is made up of 14 amino acids. The germline V gene has CDR1 MDHEN and CDR2 SYDVKM. Trimming stripped 3 bases from V and 5 bases from J, with 13 bases between. Method: immunoSEQ multiplex PCR; TCRdb's copy keeps in-frame clones and lacks some. The profile shows 150,000 to 200,000 clones, approximately 90% of them singletons. The sample taken for sequencing was blood. The source of this sequence is a woman in her 30s in good health. The chain uses TRBV28 and TRBJ2-5; a possible D gene is TRBD1 (5 bases). In nucleotides, the CDR3 is TGTGCCAGCAGTTTGCCCGCCAGGGTGGAGACCCAGTACTTC. Amino acid sequence: CASSLPARVETQYF.